The clone carrying this T cell receptor beta chain has a handful of counts. Its cognate antigen is unknown. Primed by a sample-barcoded 5' primer and a J-beta primer mix, a second PCR proceeded for 7 to 11 cycles. A template-switch adaptor that had 12 random nucleotides put a tag on each cDNA molecule. TCRdb called the 5' RACE reads again in MiXCR, with one record for every CDR3 protein. The repertoire holds 700,000 or so distinct CDR3 sequences, around a fifth seen once, with around 21% in the top ten. The sample is drawn from a study of blood T cells in healthy people across ages. General observations from the study: A roughly linear age-dependent decrease characterized TCR beta diversity per million T cells. Across samples, TCR beta diversity tracked strongly with naive T cell percentage. Estimated diversity that came from one million T cells was considered an underestimate.

The CDR3 is 17 amino acids. Germline V gene sequence: CDR1 MNHNS, CDR2 SASEGT. Trimming at V came to 0 bases and at J to 2 bases, leaving 7 bases not matched to a gene. The specimen was blood. V is TRBV6-1 and J is TRBJ2-3; 8 bases are a match to TRBD2. The source is a man aged 65 to 85 in good health. Written as DNA, the CDR3 is TGTGCCAGCAGTGAAGCGCGCCTAGCGGGCCTCACAGATACGCAGTATTTT. Its protein is CASSEARLAGLTDTQYF.